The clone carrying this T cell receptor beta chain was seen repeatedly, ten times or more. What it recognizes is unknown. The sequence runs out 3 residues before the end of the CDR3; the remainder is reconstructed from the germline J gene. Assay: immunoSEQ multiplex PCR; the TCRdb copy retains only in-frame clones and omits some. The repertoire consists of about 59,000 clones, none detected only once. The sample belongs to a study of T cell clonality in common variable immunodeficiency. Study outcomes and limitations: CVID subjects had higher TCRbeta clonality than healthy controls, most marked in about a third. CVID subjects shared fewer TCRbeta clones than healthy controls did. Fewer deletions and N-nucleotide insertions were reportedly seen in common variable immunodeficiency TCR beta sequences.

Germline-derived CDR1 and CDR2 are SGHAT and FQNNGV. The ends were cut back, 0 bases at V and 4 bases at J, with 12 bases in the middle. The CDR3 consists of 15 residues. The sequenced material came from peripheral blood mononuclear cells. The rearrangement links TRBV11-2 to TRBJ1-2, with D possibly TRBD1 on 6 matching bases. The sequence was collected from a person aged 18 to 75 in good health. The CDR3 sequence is CASSLERGWGYGYTF. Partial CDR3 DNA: TGTGCCAGCAGCTTAGAGAGGGGGTGGGGCTATGGC.